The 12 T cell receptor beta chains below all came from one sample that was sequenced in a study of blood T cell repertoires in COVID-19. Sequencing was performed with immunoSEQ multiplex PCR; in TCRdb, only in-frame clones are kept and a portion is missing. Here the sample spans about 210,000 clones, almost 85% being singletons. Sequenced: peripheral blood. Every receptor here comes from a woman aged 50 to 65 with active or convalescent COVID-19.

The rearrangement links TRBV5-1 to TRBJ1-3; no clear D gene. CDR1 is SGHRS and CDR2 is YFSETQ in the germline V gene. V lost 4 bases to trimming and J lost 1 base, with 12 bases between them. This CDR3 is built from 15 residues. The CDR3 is CASSQDPGSGNTIYF. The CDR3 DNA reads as TGCGCCAGCAGCCAAGATCCCGGGTCTGGAAACACCATATATTTT.

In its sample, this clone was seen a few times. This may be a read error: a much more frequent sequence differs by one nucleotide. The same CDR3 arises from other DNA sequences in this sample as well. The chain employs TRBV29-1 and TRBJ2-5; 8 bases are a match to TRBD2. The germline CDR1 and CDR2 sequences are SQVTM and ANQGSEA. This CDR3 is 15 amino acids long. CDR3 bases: TGCTGCGTTGACCTAGGGGGGGGCGGGGGGGAGACCCAGTACTTC. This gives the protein CCVDLGGGGGETQYF.

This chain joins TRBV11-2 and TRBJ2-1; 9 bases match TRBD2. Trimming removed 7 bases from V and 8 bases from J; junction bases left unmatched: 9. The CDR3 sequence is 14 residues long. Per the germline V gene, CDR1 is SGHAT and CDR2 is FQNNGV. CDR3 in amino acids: CASIRSGSGHEQFF. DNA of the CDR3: TGTGCCAGCATCCGTAGCGGGAGCGGCCATGAGCAGTTCTTC.

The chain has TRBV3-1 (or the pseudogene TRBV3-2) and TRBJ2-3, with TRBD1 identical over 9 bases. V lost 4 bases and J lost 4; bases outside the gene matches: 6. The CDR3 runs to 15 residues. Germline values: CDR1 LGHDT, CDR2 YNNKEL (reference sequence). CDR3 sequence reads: CASSLGQGSPDTQYF. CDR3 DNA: TGTGCCAGCAGCCTGGGACAGGGTAGTCCAGATACGCAGTATTTT.

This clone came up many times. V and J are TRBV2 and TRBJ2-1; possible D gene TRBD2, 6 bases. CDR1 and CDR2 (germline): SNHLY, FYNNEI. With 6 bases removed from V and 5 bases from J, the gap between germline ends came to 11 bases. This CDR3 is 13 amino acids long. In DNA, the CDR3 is TGTGCCAGCAGCCGGGGGACCCACAATGAGCAGTTCTTC. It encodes CASSRGTHNEQFF. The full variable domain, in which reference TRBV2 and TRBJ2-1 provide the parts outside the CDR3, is EPEVTQTPSHQVTQMGQEVILRCVPISNHLYFYWYRQILGQKVEFLVSFYNNEISEKSEIFDDQFSVERPDGSNFTLKIRSTKLEDSAMYFCASSRGTHNEQFFGPGTRLTVL.

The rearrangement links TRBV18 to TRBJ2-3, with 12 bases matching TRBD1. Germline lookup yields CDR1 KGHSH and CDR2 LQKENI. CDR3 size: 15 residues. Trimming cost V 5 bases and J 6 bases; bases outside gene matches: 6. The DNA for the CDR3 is TGTGCCAGCTCAACGGGACAGGGGGCCTGGGATACGCAGTATTTT. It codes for CASSTGQGAWDTQYF.

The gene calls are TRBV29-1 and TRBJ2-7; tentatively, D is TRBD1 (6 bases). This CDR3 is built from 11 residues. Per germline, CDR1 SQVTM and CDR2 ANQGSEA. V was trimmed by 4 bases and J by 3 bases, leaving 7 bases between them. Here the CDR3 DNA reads TGCAGCGTTGGCAGGGGCTACGAGCAGTACTTC. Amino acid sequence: CSVGRGYEQYF.

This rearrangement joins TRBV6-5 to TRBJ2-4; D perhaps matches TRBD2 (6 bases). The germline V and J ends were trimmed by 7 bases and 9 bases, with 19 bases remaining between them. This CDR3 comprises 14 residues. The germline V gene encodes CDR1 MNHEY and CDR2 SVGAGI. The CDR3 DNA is TGTGCCAGCACACCATCTGGCGGGGACGGCATTCAGTACTTC. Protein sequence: CASTPSGGDGIQYF.

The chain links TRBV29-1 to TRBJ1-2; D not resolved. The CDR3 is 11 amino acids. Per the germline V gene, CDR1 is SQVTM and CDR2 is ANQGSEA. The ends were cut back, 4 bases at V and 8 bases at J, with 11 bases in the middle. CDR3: CSVGGTGGYTF. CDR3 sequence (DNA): TGCAGCGTTGGGGGAACGGGAGGCTACACCTTC.

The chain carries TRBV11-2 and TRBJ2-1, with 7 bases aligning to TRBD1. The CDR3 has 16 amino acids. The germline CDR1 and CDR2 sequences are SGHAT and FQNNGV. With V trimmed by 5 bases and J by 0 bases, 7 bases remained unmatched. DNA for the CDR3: TGTGCCAGCAGCGATACAGGGGCGATCTCCTACAATGAGCAGTTCTTC. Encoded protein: CASSDTGAISYNEQFF.

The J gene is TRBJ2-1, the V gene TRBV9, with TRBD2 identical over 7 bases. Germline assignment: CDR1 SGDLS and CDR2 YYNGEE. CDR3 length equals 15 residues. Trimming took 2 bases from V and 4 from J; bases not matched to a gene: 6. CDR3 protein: CASSVEGGSYNEQFF. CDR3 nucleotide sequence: TGTGCCAGCAGCGTTGAGGGAGGGTCATACAATGAGCAGTTCTTC. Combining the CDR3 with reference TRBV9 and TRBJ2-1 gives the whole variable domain DSGVTQTPKHLITATGQRVTLRCSPRSGDLSVYWYQQSLDQGLQFLIQYYNGEERAKGNILERFSAQQFPDLHSELNLSSLELGDSALYFCASSVEGGSYNEQFFGPGTRLTVL.

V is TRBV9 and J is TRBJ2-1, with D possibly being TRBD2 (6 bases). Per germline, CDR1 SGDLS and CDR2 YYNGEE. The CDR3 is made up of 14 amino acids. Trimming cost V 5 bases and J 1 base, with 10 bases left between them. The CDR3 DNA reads TGTGCCAGCAGTGGGGACTGGTCCTACAATGAGCAGTTCTTC. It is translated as CASSGDWSYNEQFF.